One sample yielded the 8 T cell receptor beta chains listed below, sequenced in a study of spatial heterogeneity in lung cancer. Time point: sample taken at primary tumor resection. Unsorted tumor, nontumor lung tissue or cryopreserved PBMC supplied the whole RNA. TCRdb redid the calling of the 5' RACE reads with MiXCR, one entry per CDR3 protein. The data show some 52,000 distinct CDR3 sequences, approximately 7% seen once. The material was PBMCs, obtained at surgery. The source of these receptors is a female donor with early-stage non-small cell lung cancer.

This clonotype was seen only a few times. This rearrangement joins TRBV28 to TRBJ2-5, with TRBD2 matching over 10 bases. Per germline, CDR1 MDHEN and CDR2 SYDVKM. The V segment lost 7 bases and the J segment 5 bases; nucleotides outside the gene matches: 7. The CDR3 extends over 14 amino acids. The CDR3 is CASKLAGPEETQYF. For the CDR3, the DNA is TGTGCCAGCAAACTAGCGGGGCCCGAGGAGACCCAGTACTTC.

Many counts were recorded for this clonotype. This rearrangement joins TRBV2 to TRBJ1-6, with 8 bases lining up with TRBD1. V dropped 6 bases and J dropped 8; count of bases not matched to a gene: 15. CDR3 length equals 17 residues. Germline V CDR1 and CDR2: SNHLY, FYNNEI. This CDR3 reads CASRARTGKLGDSPLHF. The DNA for the CDR3 is TGTGCCAGCAGGGCGCGGACAGGGAAGTTGGGGGATTCACCCCTCCACTTT.

This clonotype has ten or more counts. This chain uses TRBV6-2 or TRBV6-3 with TRBJ1-5; D is perhaps TRBD1 (5 bases). The CDR3 has 14 amino acids. CDR1 and CDR2 from the germline V gene are MNHEY and SVGEGT. With 8 bases removed from V and 6 bases from J, the gap between germline ends came to 17 bases. CDR3 nucleotides: TGTGCCAGCGGAGGGGTCGTTGATTCTCAGCCCCAGCATTTT. Its translation: CASGGVVDSQPQHF.

This clonotype was counted ten times or more. The gene calls are TRBV6-1 and TRBJ2-1; D remains unclear. Trimming took 8 bases from V and 6 from J, leaving 17 bases between them. Per the germline V gene, CDR1 is MNHNS and CDR2 is SASEGT. This CDR3 region has 14 residues. This CDR3 reads CASAISRVGNEQFF. Written as DNA, the CDR3 is TGTGCCAGCGCAATTTCTAGAGTTGGCAATGAGCAGTTCTTC.

This clonotype was detected ten times or more. This chain uses TRBV2 with TRBJ2-7; no clear D gene. This CDR3 spans 13 amino acids. Germline V gene sequence: CDR1 SNHLY, CDR2 FYNNEI. The V gene lost 4 bases and the J gene lost 4 bases, with 11 bases spanning the gap. The CDR3 DNA is TGTGCCAGCAGTGGATTTTCGGGTTACGAGCAGTACTTC. It specifies CASSGFSGYEQYF.

This clonotype was counted only a few times. This chain joins TRBV5-1 and TRBJ2-5, with D hard to call. This CDR3 contains 11 residues. Per germline, CDR1 SGHRS and CDR2 YFSETQ. Trimming removed 1 base from V and 7 bases from J, with 5 bases in between. DNA of the CDR3: TGCGCCAGCAGCTTGTCATCGACCCAGTACTTC. Translating gives CASSLSSTQYF. Full variable domain (rest looked up from reference TRBV5-1 and TRBJ2-5): KAGVTQTPRYLIKTRGQQVTLSCSPISGHRSVSWYQQTPGQGLQFLFEYFSETQRNKGNFPGRFSGRQFSNSRSEMNVSTLELGDSALYLCASSLSSTQYFGPGTRLLVL.

In this sample, this clonotype turned up many times. The chain couples TRBV7-9 to TRBJ2-3; D uncertain. In germline, CDR1 is SEHNR, CDR2 FQNEAQ (reference sequence). CDR3 length equals 13 residues. V was cut by 3 bases and J by 4 bases, with 8 bases left in between. CDR3 nucleotide sequence: TGTGCCAGCAGCTTGGGGTGGGCAGATACGCAGTATTTT. Residues: CASSLGWADTQYF.

This clonotype was detected only a few times. The chain links TRBV7-9 to TRBJ2-4, with D hard to call. Germline CDR1 SEHNR, CDR2 FQNEAQ (reference sequence). V was cut by 1 base and J by 7 bases, with 14 bases left in between. The CDR3 loop spans 15 amino acids. The DNA for the CDR3 is TGTGCCAGCAGCTTAGGGTCCGGCTCACGCAACATTCAGTACTTC. It translates to CASSLGSGSRNIQYF.